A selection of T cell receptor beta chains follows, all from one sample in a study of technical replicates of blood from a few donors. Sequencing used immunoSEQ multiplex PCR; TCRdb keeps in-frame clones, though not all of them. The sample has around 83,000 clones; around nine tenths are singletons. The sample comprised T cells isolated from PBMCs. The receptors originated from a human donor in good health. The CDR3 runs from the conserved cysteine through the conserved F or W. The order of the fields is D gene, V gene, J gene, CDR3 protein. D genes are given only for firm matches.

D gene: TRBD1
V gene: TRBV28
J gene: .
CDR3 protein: CASSYVRGLLHEQYF

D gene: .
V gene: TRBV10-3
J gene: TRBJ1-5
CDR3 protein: CAIHTDLNQPQHF

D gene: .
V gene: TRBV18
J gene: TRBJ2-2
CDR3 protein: CASSWQARSGNTGELFF

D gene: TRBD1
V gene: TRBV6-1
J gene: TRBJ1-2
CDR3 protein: CASSPGWGQDYGYTF

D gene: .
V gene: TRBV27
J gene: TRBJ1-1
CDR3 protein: CASRVLDRAFF

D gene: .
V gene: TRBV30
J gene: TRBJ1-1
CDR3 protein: CAWEDGTEAFF

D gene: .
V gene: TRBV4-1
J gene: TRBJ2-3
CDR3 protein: CASRPGFLSHTDTQYF

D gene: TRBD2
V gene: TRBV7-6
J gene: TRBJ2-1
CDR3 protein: CASSPPLAGGSNEQFF

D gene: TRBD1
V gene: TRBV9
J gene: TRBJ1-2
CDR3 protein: CASSVDGTAFYGYTF

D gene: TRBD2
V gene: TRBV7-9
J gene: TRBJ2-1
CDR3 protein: CASSPGLADMGEQFF

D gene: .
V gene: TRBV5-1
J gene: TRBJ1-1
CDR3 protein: CASSLRGGLTEAFF

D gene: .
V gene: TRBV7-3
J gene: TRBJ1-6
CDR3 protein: CASSLTAPDRFGSPLHF

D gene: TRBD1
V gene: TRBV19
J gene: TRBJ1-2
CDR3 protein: CASSLVSDRDGYTF

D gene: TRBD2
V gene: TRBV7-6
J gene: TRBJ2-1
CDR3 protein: CASSLALRLAGYNEQFF

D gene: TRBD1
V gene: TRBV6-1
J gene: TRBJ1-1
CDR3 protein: CASSHDRVNTEAFF

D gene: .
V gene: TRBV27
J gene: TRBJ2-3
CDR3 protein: CASSLSPGEGWSTDTQYF